Following are 7 T cell receptor beta chains from one sample sequenced in a study of molecular identifiers for immune sequencing clone quantification (dated 2018 in TCRdb). Library creation used PCR. TCRdb names Illumina HiSeq 4000 as the instrument used. In TCRdb, the public reads were trimmed at Q25 with fastp and aligned with MiXCR, with productive beta chains retained. Rows merge per CDR3 protein into single entries with the most common DNA and genes. The sample has 490,000 or so distinct CDR3 sequences on record, about 21% of them singletons. Around 0.84% of the sample is held by the ten biggest clonotypes. The sequenced sample consisted of naive CD8+ T cells from blood, with Jurkat cell RNA spiked in. What this sample's cell subset or site label stands for: FACS-sorted CD8+CD4-CCR7+CD45RA+ naive T cells. These receptors all come from a human donor in good health. Some libraries in this study had Jurkat cell RNA spiked in.

Points on this clonotype: This could be a read error, since a much larger clone is one nucleotide away. The chain combines TRBV2 with TRBJ2-7, with D unclear. The CDR3 runs 14 residues. V was cut by 7 bases and J by 6 bases, with 19 bases left in between. The V gene's germline CDR1 is SNHLY and CDR2 FYNNEI. CDR3 DNA sequence: TGTGCCAGCAACCTCGACATGGGTTCCGCCGAGCAGTACTTC. As protein: CASNLDMGSAEQYF.

The sample holds many counts of this clonotype. This chain joins TRBV4-1 and TRBJ1-1; TRBD1 matches at 9 bases. Germline CDR1 MGHRA, CDR2 YSYEKL. Unmatched junction bases numbered 13, after V lost 5 bases and J lost 6 bases. The CDR3 runs to 16 residues. DNA for the CDR3: TGCGCCAGCAGCTACCAACAGGGGGCGCTTCCTCCTGAAGCTTTCTTT. This gives the protein CASSYQQGALPPEAFF.

The V and J genes are TRBV4-1 and TRBJ1-1, with D perhaps matching TRBD1 (5 bases). The germline V gene encodes CDR1 MGHRA and CDR2 YSYEKL. Trimming pared 0 bases from V and 1 base from J, leaving 15 bases between. This CDR3 has 17 amino acids. CDR3 in DNA: TGCGCCAGCAGCCAAGAGGGGACTCAACCTAAGAACACTGAAGCTTTCTTT. Protein product: CASSQEGTQPKNTEAFF.

This clonotype was seen ten or more times. The chain uses TRBV5-1 and TRBJ2-7; D gene uncertain. V gave up 8 bases and J gave up 0 bases, with 15 bases separating them. The CDR3 runs to 14 residues. Germline V gene lookup returns CDR1 SGHRS and CDR2 YFSETQ. CDR3 nucleotide sequence: TGCGCCAGTACCTTATCGGTCAACTCCTACGAGCAGTACTTC. This gives the protein CASTLSVNSYEQYF.

This clonotype was seen a few times. The junction differs from germline at one of its ends, possibly a read error. The gene calls are TRBV7-2 and TRBJ2-3; D unresolved. The germline V gene encodes CDR1 SGHTA and CDR2 FQGNSA. This CDR3 spans 13 amino acids. CDR3 in amino acids: CASSRWGQDAQYF. DNA of the CDR3: TGTGCCAGCAGCCGATGGGGTCAAGATGCGCAGTATTTT.

This clonotype was seen a handful of times. This rearrangement joins TRBV20-1 to TRBJ2-3, with D unresolved. Germline V gives CDR1 DFQATT, CDR2 SNEGSKA (reference sequence). The V end was cut by 6 bases, the J end by 5 bases, with 15 bases between. There are 13 residues in the CDR3. CDR3 nucleotide sequence: TGCAGTGCCCCCCCCGTAGTCGGAGATACGCAGTATTTT. Encoded protein: CSAPPVVGDTQYF.

This clonotype showed up many times. The V call is TRBV7-9, the J call TRBJ2-1; 7 nucleotides align to TRBD1. The CDR3 is 16 amino acids. V was pared by 5 bases and J by 3 bases, with 10 bases of the junction left unmatched. Germline V gives CDR1 SEHNR, CDR2 FQNEAQ (reference sequence). The CDR3 DNA reads TGTGCCAGCAGCCCGGTCCTGGGGGACAGCTACAATGAGCAGTTCTTC. Translation gives CASSPVLGDSYNEQFF.